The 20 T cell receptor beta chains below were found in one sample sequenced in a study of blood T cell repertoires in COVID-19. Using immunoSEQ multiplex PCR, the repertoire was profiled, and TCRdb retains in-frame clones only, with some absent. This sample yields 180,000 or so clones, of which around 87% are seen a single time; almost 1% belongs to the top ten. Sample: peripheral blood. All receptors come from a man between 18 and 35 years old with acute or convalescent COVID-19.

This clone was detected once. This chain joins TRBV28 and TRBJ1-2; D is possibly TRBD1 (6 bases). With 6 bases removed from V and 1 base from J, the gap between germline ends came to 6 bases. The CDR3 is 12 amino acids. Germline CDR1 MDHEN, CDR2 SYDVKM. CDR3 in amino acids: CASRDSNYGYTF. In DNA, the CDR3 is TGTGCCAGCAGGGACAGTAACTATGGCTACACCTTC.

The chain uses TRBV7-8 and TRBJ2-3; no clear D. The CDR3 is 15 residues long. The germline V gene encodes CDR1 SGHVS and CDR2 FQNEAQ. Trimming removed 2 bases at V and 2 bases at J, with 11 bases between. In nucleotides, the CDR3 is TGTGCCAGCAGCTTAATCCTAGACCACACAGATACGCAGTATTTT. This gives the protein CASSLILDHTDTQYF.

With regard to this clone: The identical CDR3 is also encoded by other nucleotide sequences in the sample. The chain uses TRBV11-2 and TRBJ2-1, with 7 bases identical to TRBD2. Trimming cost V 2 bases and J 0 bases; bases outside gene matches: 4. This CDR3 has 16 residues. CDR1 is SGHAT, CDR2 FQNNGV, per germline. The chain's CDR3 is CASSLFGGSSYNEQFF. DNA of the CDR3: TGTGCCAGCAGCTTATTCGGGGGGTCCTCCTACAATGAGCAGTTCTTC.

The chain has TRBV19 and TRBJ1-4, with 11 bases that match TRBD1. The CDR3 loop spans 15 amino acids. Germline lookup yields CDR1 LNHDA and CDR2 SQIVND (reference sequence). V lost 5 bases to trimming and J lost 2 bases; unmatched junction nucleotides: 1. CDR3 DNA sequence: TGTGCCAGTAGTGGACAGGGGGCGACTAATGAAAAACTGTTTTTT. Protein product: CASSGQGATNEKLFF.

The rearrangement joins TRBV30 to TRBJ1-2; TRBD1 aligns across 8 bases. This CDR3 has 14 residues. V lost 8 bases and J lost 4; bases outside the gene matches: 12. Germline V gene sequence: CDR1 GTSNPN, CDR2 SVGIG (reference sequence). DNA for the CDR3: TGTGCCACGCTAAGGACAGGGCTGTCCTATGGCTACACCTTC. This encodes CATLRTGLSYGYTF.

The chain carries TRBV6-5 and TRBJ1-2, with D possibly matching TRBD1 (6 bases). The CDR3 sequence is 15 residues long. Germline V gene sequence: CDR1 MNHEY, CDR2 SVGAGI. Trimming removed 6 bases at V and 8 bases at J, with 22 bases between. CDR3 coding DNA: TGTGCCAGCAGCCGATTTGCGGGGGCGCAGTACGGCTACACCTTC. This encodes CASSRFAGAQYGYTF.

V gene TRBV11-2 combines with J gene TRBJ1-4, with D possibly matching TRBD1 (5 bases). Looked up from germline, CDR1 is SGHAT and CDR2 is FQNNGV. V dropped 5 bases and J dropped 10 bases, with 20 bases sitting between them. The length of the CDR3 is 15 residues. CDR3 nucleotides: TGTGCCAGCAGCGAGTCGAGGCAGCCGGGGGGAAAACTGTTTTTT. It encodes CASSESRQPGGKLFF.

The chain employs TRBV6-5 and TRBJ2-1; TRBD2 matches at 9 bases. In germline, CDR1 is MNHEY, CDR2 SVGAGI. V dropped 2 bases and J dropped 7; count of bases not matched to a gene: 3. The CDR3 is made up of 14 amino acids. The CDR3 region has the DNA TGTGCCAGCAGTTACGGGACTAGCAGGAATGAGCAGTTCTTC. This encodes CASSYGTSRNEQFF.

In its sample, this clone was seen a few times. In DNA, the CDR3 is TGTGCCAGCACCACCCAGCGGGGGCAATGGGAGCAGTACTTC. Its protein is CASTTQRGQWEQYF. The chain links TRBV6-6 to TRBJ2-7; 8 nucleotides match TRBD2. Losses at the gene ends were 7 bases for V and 7 bases for J; bases not matched to a gene: 12. The CDR3 length is 14 residues. Looked up from germline, CDR1 is MNHNY and CDR2 is SVGAGI (reference sequence).

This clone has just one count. The CDR3 loop reads CASSYSGTGSYEQYF. For the CDR3, the DNA is TGTGCCAGCAGTTACTCCGGGACTGGATCCTACGAGCAGTACTTC. The chain employs TRBV6-5 and TRBJ2-7, with a possible D match to TRBD2 (6 bases). Trimming took off 0 bases at V and 1 base at J, with 10 bases between the two ends. CDR3 length: 15 amino acids. Germline CDR1 and CDR2: MNHEY and SVGAGI.

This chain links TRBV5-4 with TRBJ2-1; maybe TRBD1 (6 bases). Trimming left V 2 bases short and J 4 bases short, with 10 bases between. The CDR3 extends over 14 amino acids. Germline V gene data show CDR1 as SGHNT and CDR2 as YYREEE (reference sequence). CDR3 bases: TGTGCCAGCAGCTTCGGGACACTTTACAATGAGCAGTTCTTC. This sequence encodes CASSFGTLYNEQFF.

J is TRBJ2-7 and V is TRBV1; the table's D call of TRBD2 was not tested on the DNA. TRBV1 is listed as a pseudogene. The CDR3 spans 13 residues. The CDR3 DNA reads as TGCACCAGCAGCCAAGAGGGAGGGGACGAGCAGTACGTC. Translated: CTSSQEGGDEQYV.

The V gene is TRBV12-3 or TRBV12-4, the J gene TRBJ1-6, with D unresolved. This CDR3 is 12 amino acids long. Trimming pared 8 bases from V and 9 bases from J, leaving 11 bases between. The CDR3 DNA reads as TGTGCCAGCGGCACGTCGGGTTCACCCCTCCACTTT. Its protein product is CASGTSGSPLHF.

The CDR3 protein is CASSVGRTALSGNTIYF. The CDR3 DNA follows: TGTGCCAGCAGCGTAGGGCGGACAGCACTCTCTGGAAACACCATATATTTT. The J gene is TRBJ1-3, the V gene TRBV9, with D possibly matching TRBD1 (6 bases). V lost 0 bases to trimming and J lost 0 bases, with 13 bases between them. Per germline, CDR1 SGDLS and CDR2 YYNGEE. The CDR3 runs to 17 residues.

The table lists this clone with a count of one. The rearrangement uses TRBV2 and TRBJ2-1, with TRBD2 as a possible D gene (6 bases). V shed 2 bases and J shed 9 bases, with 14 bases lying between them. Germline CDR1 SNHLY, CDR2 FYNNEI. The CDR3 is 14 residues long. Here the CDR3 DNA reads TGTGCCAGCAGTGAACTGGGCGGGGAGCTTGAGCAGTTCTTC. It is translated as CASSELGGELEQFF.

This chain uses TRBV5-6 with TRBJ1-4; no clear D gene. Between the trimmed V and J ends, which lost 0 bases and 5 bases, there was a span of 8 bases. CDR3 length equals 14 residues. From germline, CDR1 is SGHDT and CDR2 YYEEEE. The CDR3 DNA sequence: TGTGCCAGCAGCTTGGGGGCTCGGAATGAAAAACTGTTTTTT. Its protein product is CASSLGARNEKLFF.

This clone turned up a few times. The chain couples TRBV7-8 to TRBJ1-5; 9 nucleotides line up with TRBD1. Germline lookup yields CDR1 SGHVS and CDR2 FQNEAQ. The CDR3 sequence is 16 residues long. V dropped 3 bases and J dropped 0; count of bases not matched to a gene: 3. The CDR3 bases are TGTGCCAGCAGCTTTGACAGGGGGTATAGCAATCAGCCCCAGCATTTT. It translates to CASSFDRGYSNQPQHF.

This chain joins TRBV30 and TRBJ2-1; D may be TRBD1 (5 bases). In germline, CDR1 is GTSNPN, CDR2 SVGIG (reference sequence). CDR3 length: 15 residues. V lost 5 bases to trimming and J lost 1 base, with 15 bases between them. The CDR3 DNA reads TGTGCCTGGTCATTGGGGCCCTTTTCCTACAATGAGCAGTTCTTC. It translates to CAWSLGPFSYNEQFF.

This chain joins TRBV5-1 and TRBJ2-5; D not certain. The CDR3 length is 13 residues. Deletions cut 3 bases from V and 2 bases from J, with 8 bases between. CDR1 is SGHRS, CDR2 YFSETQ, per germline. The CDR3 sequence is CASSWYSQETQYF. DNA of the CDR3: TGCGCCAGCAGCTGGTACAGTCAAGAGACCCAGTACTTC. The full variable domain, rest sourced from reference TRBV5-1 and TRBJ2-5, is KAGVTQTPRYLIKTRGQQVTLSCSPISGHRSVSWYQQTPGQGLQFLFEYFSETQRNKGNFPGRFSGRQFSNSRSEMNVSTLELGDSALYLCASSWYSQETQYFGPGTRLLVL.

The CDR3 spells CASSHRGLFGEKLFF. The CDR3 DNA follows: TGTGCCAGTAGTCACAGGGGGCTATTTGGGGAAAAACTGTTTTTT. The genes are TRBV19 and TRBJ1-4, with TRBD1 matching over 9 bases. Germline V gene data show CDR1 as LNHDA and CDR2 as SQIVND (reference sequence). The CDR3 spans 15 residues. Trimming took 5 bases from V and 8 from J; bases not matched to a gene: 9.